This T cell receptor beta chain stems from a study of T cell clonotyping in hematopoietic cell transplantation. Study information: Pretransplant recipient samples were taken after cytoreduction.

Notes on this clone: Its antigen is as yet unknown.

Time point denoted: recipient sample about 28 days before transplant, after cytoreduction. Recipient blood drawn about 28 days pretransplant and days 30, 100, 180 after. Study-wide points: After transplant, recipient diversity fell while pathologically expanded clonotypes grew through day 180. No sorting was done, leaving CD4 and CD8 contributions mixed.

V was pared by 0 bases and J by 1 base, with 4 bases between. The V gene's germline CDR1 is SGDLS and CDR2 YYNGEE. This CDR3 is built from 13 residues. Clones were sequenced by immunoSEQ multiplex PCR, and TCRdb holds only the in-frame ones, with some missing. Of about 36,000 clones in the sample, roughly 96% were seen once. The sequence was obtained from a man aged 40-49 years with chronic myeloid leukemia. Some clones in this sample may be carry-over from other donors' samples. V and J are TRBV9 and TRBJ1-1; D ambiguous. This specimen was peripheral blood mononuclear cells, taken before stem cell transplant. In DNA, the CDR3 is TGTGCCAGCAGCGTAGCCCCGAACACTGAAGCTTTCTTT. Translation: CASSVAPNTEAFF.